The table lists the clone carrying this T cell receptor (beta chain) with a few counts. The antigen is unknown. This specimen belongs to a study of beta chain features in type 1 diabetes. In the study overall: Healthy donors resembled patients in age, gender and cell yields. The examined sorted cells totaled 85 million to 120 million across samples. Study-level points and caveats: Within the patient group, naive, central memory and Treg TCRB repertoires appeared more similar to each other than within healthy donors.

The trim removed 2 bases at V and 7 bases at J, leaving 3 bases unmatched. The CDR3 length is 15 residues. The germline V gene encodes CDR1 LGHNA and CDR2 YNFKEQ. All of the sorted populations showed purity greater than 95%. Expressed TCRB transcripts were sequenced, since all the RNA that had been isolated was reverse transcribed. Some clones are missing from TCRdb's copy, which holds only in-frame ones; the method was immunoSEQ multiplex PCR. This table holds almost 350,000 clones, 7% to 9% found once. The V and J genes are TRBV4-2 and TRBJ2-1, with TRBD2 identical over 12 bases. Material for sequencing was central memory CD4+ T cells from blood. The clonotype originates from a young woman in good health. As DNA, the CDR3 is TGTGCCAGCAGCCAAACCCTAGCGGGAGGGAATGAGCAGTTCTTC. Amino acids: CASSQTLAGGNEQFF.